A single sample gave rise to the 32 T cell receptor beta chains below, sequenced in a study of cytomegalovirus exposure and HLA in healthy donors. Amplification used 60 Vbeta primers and 13 Jbeta primers. The assay was immunoSEQ multiplex PCR, and TCRdb's table has in-frame clones only and misses some. The sample holds 99,000 or so clones, about three quarters seen once. The sequencing input was PBMCs. The receptor source for this set is a middle-aged woman in good health and CMV-seropositive.

The V gene is TRBV19, the J gene TRBJ1-2; maybe TRBD1 (5 bases). The V end lost 1 base, the J end lost 7 bases, and 10 bases lay between the germline ends. CDR1 is LNHDA and CDR2 is SQIVND in the germline V gene (reference sequence). The CDR3 consists of 13 residues. The CDR3 bases are TGTGCCAGTAGTATAGCAGGGTCTCGTGGCTACACCTTC. It yields the protein CASSIAGSRGYTF.

The V and J genes are TRBV28 and TRBJ2-7; D remains unclear. CDR3 length equals 12 residues. CDR1 and CDR2 from the germline V gene are MDHEN and SYDVKM. V was cut by 7 bases and J by 5 bases, with 12 bases left in between. Here the CDR3 reads CASTPGLDEQYF. CDR3 bases: TGTGCCAGCACCCCCGGTCTGGACGAGCAGTACTTC.

The genes are TRBV11-2 and TRBJ2-4; TRBD1 agrees at 7 bases. Losses at the gene ends were 4 bases for V and 9 bases for J; bases not matched to a gene: 9. CDR3 length: 14 amino acids. CDR1 and CDR2 from the germline V gene are SGHAT and FQNNGV. The CDR3 coding sequence is TGTGCCAGCAGCTCCCTGACAGGGTCAGGCATTCAGTACTTC. It is translated as CASSSLTGSGIQYF.

The gene calls are TRBV2 and TRBJ1-1; 7 nucleotides agree with TRBD1. V dropped 3 bases and J dropped 6; count of bases not matched to a gene: 7. From germline, CDR1 is SNHLY and CDR2 FYNNEI. This CDR3 region has 14 residues. CDR3 sequence (DNA): TGTGCCAGCAGTGATAACAGGGGTAGAGCTGAAGCTTTCTTT. Translated: CASSDNRGRAEAFF.

V is TRBV19 and J is TRBJ2-6, with D perhaps TRBD1 (5 bases). The CDR3 loop spans 16 amino acids. Germline V gene sequence: CDR1 LNHDA, CDR2 SQIVND (reference sequence). Trimming pared 3 bases from V and 1 base from J, leaving 10 bases between. The CDR3 DNA reads TGTGCCAGTAGTATTCAGGGATCTTCTGGGGCCAACGTCCTGACTTTC. Protein: CASSIQGSSGANVLTF. Supplemented by reference TRBV19 and TRBJ2-6, the full variable domain reads DGGITQSPKYLFRKEGQNVTLSCEQNLNHDAMYWYRQDPGQGLRLIYYSQIVNDFQKGDIAEGYSVSREKKESFPLTVTSAQKNPTAFYLCASSIQGSSGANVLTFGAGSRLTVL.

The rearrangement uses TRBV11-2 and TRBJ2-2; 9 bases match TRBD1. Germline V CDR1 and CDR2: SGHAT, FQNNGV. The CDR3 contains 13 residues. The chain's CDR3 is CGTGTGYAGELFF. The CDR3 bases are TGTGGGACCGGGACAGGGTACGCCGGGGAGCTGTTTTTT.

V and J are TRBV18 and TRBJ1-6, with D possibly matching TRBD1 (5 bases). The CDR3 is made up of 15 amino acids. Germline loops: CDR1 KGHSH, CDR2 LQKENI. The ends were cut back, 4 bases at V and 10 bases at J, with 17 bases in the middle. The CDR3 DNA is TGTGCCAGCTCACTCGCGGACATCAGTGGATCACCCCTCCACTTT. Its protein product is CASSLADISGSPLHF.

The rearrangement links TRBV7-8 to TRBJ2-7; the match to TRBD1 covers 10 bases. Germline V gene data show CDR1 as SGHVS and CDR2 as FQNEAQ. This CDR3 is 14 amino acids long. With V trimmed by 5 bases and J by 5 bases, 6 bases remained unmatched. The CDR3 is CASSTRTGGNEQYF. In DNA, the CDR3 is TGTGCCAGCAGCACCCGGACAGGGGGGAACGAGCAGTACTTC.

CDR3 sequence (DNA): TGTGCCAGCACCCTAGGCAGGGTGAGATCGGACAATGAGCAGTTCTTC. Translating it yields CASTLGRVRSDNEQFF. The chain recombines TRBV7-8 with TRBJ2-1; a weak D match, TRBD1 (5 bases). The V and J ends lost 7 bases and 5 bases respectively, with 21 bases between them. Germline CDR1 reads SGHVS; CDR2 reads FQNEAQ. The CDR3 runs to 16 residues.

V gene TRBV29-1 combines with J gene TRBJ2-1; 8 positions agree with TRBD2. This CDR3 has 16 residues. Germline V gene sequence: CDR1 SQVTM, CDR2 ANQGSEA. CDR3 nucleotide sequence: TGCCCCGACAGACAACACGGGAGGGCCTCCTACAATGAGCAGTTCTTC. The encoded protein is CPDRQHGRASYNEQFF.

This chain uses TRBV11-3 with TRBJ2-7, with D perhaps matching TRBD2 (6 bases). CDR1 and CDR2 from the germline V gene are SGHNT and YENEEA. The CDR3 is 15 amino acids. V lost 5 bases and J 1 base, leaving 15 bases between the germline ends. The CDR3 region is CASSPKYGGSYEQYF. As DNA, the CDR3 is TGTGCCAGCAGCCCGAAATATGGGGGGTCCTACGAGCAGTACTTC.

CDR3 sequence reads: CASSDRLLDTQYF. CDR3 bases: TGTGCCAGCAGTGACAGACTTCTAGATACGCAGTATTTT. This chain joins TRBV2 and TRBJ2-3; D unclear. CDR1 SNHLY and CDR2 FYNNEI come from the germline V gene. Trimming removed 3 bases from V and 5 bases from J, with 9 bases in between. The CDR3 consists of 13 residues.

This rearrangement joins TRBV7-9 to TRBJ2-3, with D possibly being TRBD2 (6 bases). Germline CDR1 and CDR2: SEHNR and FQNEAQ (reference sequence). This CDR3 region has 15 residues. V lost 3 bases, J lost 5 bases, and 15 bases lay in between. In DNA, the CDR3 is TGTGCCAGCAGCTTGCACCTCACGGGGGTAGATACGCAGTATTTT. The encoded protein is CASSLHLTGVDTQYF.

The chain is built from TRBV6-1 and TRBJ1-2; D gene unclear. This CDR3 contains 13 residues. Trimming stripped 6 bases from V and 4 bases from J, with 12 bases between. The V gene's germline CDR1 is MNHNS and CDR2 SASEGT. As DNA, the CDR3 is TGTGCCAGCAGGCGCGCGGGCGTCTATGGCTACACCTTC. Protein product: CASRRAGVYGYTF.

This clone appeared once. The chain carries TRBV27 and TRBJ1-4, with D maybe TRBD1 (5 bases). V lost 1 base and J 5 bases, leaving 14 bases between the germline ends. Germline assignment: CDR1 MNHEY and CDR2 SMNVEV (reference sequence). The CDR3 consists of 16 residues. Written as DNA, the CDR3 is TGTGCCAGCAGTTTATTTGCGGGAGGGGAGAATGAAAAACTGTTTTTT. Translating it yields CASSLFAGGENEKLFF. The variable domain in full, completed from reference TRBV27 and TRBJ1-4, reads EAQVTQNPRYLITVTGKKLTVTCSQNMNHEYMSWYRQDPGLGLRQIYYSMNVEVTDKGDVPEGYKVSRKEKRNFPLILESPSPNQTSLYFCASSLFAGGENEKLFFGSGTQLSVL.

The CDR3 DNA sequence: TGTGCCACCCTTGGCCCCGATGTCTATGGCTACACCTTC. This translates into CATLGPDVYGYTF. The chain has TRBV6-6 and TRBJ1-2, with D unresolved. In germline, CDR1 is MNHNY, CDR2 SVGAGI (reference sequence). This CDR3 has 13 amino acids. Trimming pared 10 bases from V and 4 bases from J, leaving 16 bases between.

The gene calls are TRBV7-8 and TRBJ2-5; tentatively, D is TRBD1 (6 bases). Per the germline V gene, CDR1 is SGHVS and CDR2 is FQNEAQ. V shed 3 bases and J shed 4 bases, with 15 bases lying between them. CDR3 length: 15 amino acids. CDR3 protein: CASSFRGSGRETQYF. The CDR3 bases are TGTGCCAGCAGCTTCAGGGGCTCGGGGCGAGAGACCCAGTACTTC.

This clone was recorded only once. Other DNA sequences in the sample encode the same CDR3. J is TRBJ2-3 and V is TRBV4-3; D perhaps matches TRBD2 (5 bases). This CDR3 region has 16 residues. V lost 1 base to trimming and J lost 2 bases, with 13 bases between them. Per the germline V gene, CDR1 is LGHNA and CDR2 is YSLEER. Written as DNA, the CDR3 is TGCGCCAGCAGCCAAGTCCTGGCGGGCGACACAGATACGCAGTATTTT. Protein product: CASSQVLAGDTDTQYF.

The chain joins TRBV10-3 to TRBJ2-2, with TRBD1 matching 7 bases. Trimming removed 10 bases from V and 4 bases from J; junction bases left unmatched: 9. The germline gives CDR1 ENHRY, CDR2 SYGVKD. The CDR3 runs to 14 residues. The CDR3 sequence: CATTGAGGTGELFF. In DNA, the CDR3 is TGTGCCACCACGGGCGCAGGGGGCACCGGGGAGCTGTTTTTT.

CDR3 protein: CASSLTRLTSSYEQYF. The CDR3, as DNA: TGCGCCAGCAGCTTGACCCGACTTACGAGCTCCTACGAGCAGTACTTC. V usage is TRBV5-1 and J usage is TRBJ2-5; D gene ambiguous. The closer fit of TRBJ2-7 to the DNA end suggests the J call may be wrong. CDR3 size: 16 residues. Germline lookup yields CDR1 SGHRS and CDR2 YFSETQ.

The rearrangement links TRBV5-1 to TRBJ2-2, with D possibly TRBD1 on 5 matching bases. Trimming took off 2 bases at V and 1 base at J, with 6 bases between the two ends. CDR1 is SGHRS, CDR2 YFSETQ, per germline. The CDR3 is 14 amino acids. The DNA of the CDR3 is TGCGCCAGCAGCTTCGGACAGAACACCGGGGAGCTGTTTTTT. Translated: CASSFGQNTGELFF.

The chain uses TRBV27 and TRBJ2-1, with 8 bases identical to TRBD2. The germline CDR1 and CDR2 sequences are MNHEY and SMNVEV (reference sequence). V was clipped by 3 bases and J by 4 bases; unmatched bases: 26. The CDR3 is 22 amino acids. CDR3 nucleotides: TGTGCCAGCAGTTTTAATTGGAGGGGGGGGCTACGGACTAGCCATATTTACAATGAGCAGTTCTTC. Translation gives CASSFNWRGGLRTSHIYNEQFF.

This clone has just one count. The gene calls are TRBV9 and TRBJ2-1; 8 bases agree with TRBD1. The germline V gene encodes CDR1 SGDLS and CDR2 YYNGEE. The V and J ends lost 3 bases and 4 bases, in that order; junction bases with no gene match: 3. CDR3 length equals 14 residues. This CDR3 reads CASSEGTGYNEQFF. In nucleotides, the CDR3 is TGTGCCAGCAGCGAGGGGACAGGATACAATGAGCAGTTCTTC.

In the case of this clone: The sample holds other DNA sequences that translate to the same CDR3. The chain joins TRBV5-4 to TRBJ2-5, with a weak D call TRBD2 (5 bases). The CDR3 is 18 amino acids. The V and J ends lost 1 base and 5 bases respectively, with 24 bases between them. Per germline, CDR1 SGHNT and CDR2 YYREEE (reference sequence). The chain's CDR3 is CASSLTGDGIVKAETQYF. The CDR3 nucleotides read TGTGCCAGCAGCTTGACCGGCGACGGGATAGTGAAGGCGGAGACCCAGTACTTC. The entire variable domain, with the rest obtained from reference TRBV5-4 and TRBJ2-5, is as follows: ETGVTQSPTHLIKTRGQQVTLRCSSQSGHNTVSWYQQALGQGPQFIFQYYREEENGRGNFPPRFSGLQFPNYSSELNVNALELDDSALYLCASSLTGDGIVKAETQYFGPGTRLLVL.

This clone was picked up one time. The same CDR3 also results from other DNA sequences found in this sample. The chain couples TRBV4-3 to TRBJ2-3; 10 positions match TRBD2. The length of the CDR3 is 16 residues. V shed 0 bases, J shed 2 bases, and the junction held 2 bases outside the gene matches. The germline V gene encodes CDR1 LGHNA and CDR2 YSLEER. CDR3 region: CASSQDLAGATDTQYF. The CDR3 DNA follows: TGCGCCAGCAGCCAAGATCTAGCGGGGGCCACAGATACGCAGTATTTT.

The sample holds one count of this clone. This sequence joins TRBV13 and TRBJ2-2; D gene uncertain. The ends were cut back, 0 bases at V and 3 bases at J, with 5 bases in the middle. The CDR3 runs to 14 residues. Per germline, CDR1 PRHDT and CDR2 FYEKMQ (reference sequence). The CDR3 reads CASSLGRYTGELFF. The DNA of the CDR3 is TGTGCCAGCAGCTTAGGACGGTACACCGGGGAGCTGTTTTTT.

The V call is TRBV5-5, the J call TRBJ1-2; D unresolved. Looked up from germline, CDR1 is SGHKS and CDR2 is YYEKEE (reference sequence). V lost 1 base and J 7 bases, leaving 20 bases between the germline ends. There are 16 residues in the CDR3. Here the CDR3 DNA reads TGTGCCAGCAGCTTGATTTCGTCGCGGGTCGAGGGTGGCTACACCTTC. This gives the protein CASSLISSRVEGGYTF.

This clone was detected only a few times. The gene calls are TRBV28 and TRBJ2-1, with 9 bases matching TRBD2. This CDR3 region has 14 residues. V was pared by 3 bases and J by 5 bases, with 2 bases of the junction left unmatched. Germline CDR1 is MDHEN and CDR2 is SYDVKM. The CDR3 coding sequence is TGTGCCAGCAGTTTGACTAGCGGAAACAATGAGCAGTTCTTC. Residues: CASSLTSGNNEQFF.

The rearrangement links TRBV27 to TRBJ2-3, with TRBD1 matching 8 bases. V shed 2 bases and J 6 bases; nucleotides not matched to a gene: 7. The CDR3 consists of 15 residues. Germline CDR1 is MNHEY and CDR2 is SMNVEV (reference sequence). CDR3 loop: CASSLLQGVGDTQYF. CDR3 nucleotides: TGTGCCAGCAGTTTACTACAGGGGGTGGGGGATACGCAGTATTTT.

This rearrangement joins TRBV19 to TRBJ1-1; D is perhaps TRBD1 (5 bases). This CDR3 has 15 residues. Trimming cost V 9 bases and J 3 bases, with 20 bases left between them. Germline V gives CDR1 LNHDA, CDR2 SQIVND (reference sequence). The CDR3 spells CASQKTRGRDTEAFF. In DNA, the CDR3 is TGTGCCAGCCAGAAAACGCGGGGACGGGACACTGAAGCTTTCTTT. Filled out from reference TRBV19 and TRBJ1-1, the complete variable domain reads DGGITQSPKYLFRKEGQNVTLSCEQNLNHDAMYWYRQDPGQGLRLIYYSQIVNDFQKGDIAEGYSVSREKKESFPLTVTSAQKNPTAFYLCASQKTRGRDTEAFFGQGTRLTVV.

The chain couples TRBV6-6 to TRBJ2-5, with 13 bases aligning to TRBD2. TRBJ2-7 explains the end of the DNA better; the J call may be wrong. Germline V lookup: CDR1 MNHNY, CDR2 SVGAGI (reference sequence). The CDR3 loop spans 12 amino acids. The CDR3 loop reads CATGTSGNEQYF. The DNA of the CDR3 is TGTGCCACCGGGACTAGCGGGAACGAGCAGTACTTC.

Comment on this clone: The junction differs from germline at one of its ends, possibly a read error. This chain connects TRBV11-2 to TRBJ1-4; D is unresolved. This CDR3 spans 13 amino acids. Germline CDR1 and CDR2: SGHAT and FQNNGV. CDR3 DNA: TGTGCCAGCAGCTGGGGAGATAATGAAAAACTGTCTTTT. The encoded protein is CASSWGDNEKLSF.